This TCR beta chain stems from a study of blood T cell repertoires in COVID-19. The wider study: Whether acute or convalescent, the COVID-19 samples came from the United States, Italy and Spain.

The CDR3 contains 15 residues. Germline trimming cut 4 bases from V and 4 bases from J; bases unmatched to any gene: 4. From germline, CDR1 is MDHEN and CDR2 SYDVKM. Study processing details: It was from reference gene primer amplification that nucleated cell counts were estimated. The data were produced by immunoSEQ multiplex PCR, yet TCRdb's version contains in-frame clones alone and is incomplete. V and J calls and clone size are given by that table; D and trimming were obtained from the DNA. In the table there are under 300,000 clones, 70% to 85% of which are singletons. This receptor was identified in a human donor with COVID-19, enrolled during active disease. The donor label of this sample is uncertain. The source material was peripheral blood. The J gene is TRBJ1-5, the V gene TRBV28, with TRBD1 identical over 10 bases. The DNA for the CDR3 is TGTGCCAGCAGTTCCCGGACAGGGGGAAATCAGCCCCAGCATTTT. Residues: CASSSRTGGNQPQHF.